These T cell receptor beta chains were read from a single sample in a study of blood T cell repertoires in COVID-19. Method: immunoSEQ multiplex PCR; TCRdb's copy keeps in-frame clones and lacks some. This table has 200,000 or so clones, 70% to 90% appearing once. The specimen was peripheral blood. These receptors all come from a man in his fifties or sixties with acute or convalescent COVID-19. Both conserved end residues are part of each CDR3. The order of the fields is clone size, D gene, V gene, J gene, CDR3 protein, CDR3 DNA. D genes are given only for firm matches. Size tells how often a clone was seen (once, few, many) or the class of an expanded clone, and some rows leave it out.

size: .
D: .
V: TRBV2
J: TRBJ1-6
CDR3: CASREEASSPLHF
DNA: TGTGCCAGTAGGGAGGAGGCAAGCTCACCCCTCCACTTT

size: .
D: .
V: TRBV6-1
J: TRBJ2-4
CDR3: CASSEALVGASKNIQYF
DNA: TGTGCCAGCAGTGAAGCGCTGGTGGGGGCGTCCAAAAACATTCAGTACTTC

size: .
D: TRBD2
V: TRBV19
J: TRBJ2-7
CDR3: CASTRGQGTSGTQQYF
DNA: TGTGCCAGTACCCGAGGACAGGGAACTAGCGGGACTCAGCAGTACTTC

size: .
D: TRBD2
V: TRBV28
J: TRBJ2-1
CDR3: CASSSPAGSYSYNEQFF
DNA: TGTGCCAGCAGTTCACCAGCGGGGAGTTATTCCTACAATGAGCAGTTCTTC

size: .
D: TRBD1
V: TRBV9
J: TRBJ2-2
CDR3: CASSLLPGQGAGELFF
DNA: TGTGCCAGCAGCCTCCTACCCGGACAGGGGGCCGGGGAGCTGTTTTTT

size: .
D: .
V: TRBV2
J: TRBJ2-5
CDR3: CASSESSLAPETQYF
DNA: TGTGCCAGCAGTGAAAGCTCGCTAGCCCCAGAGACCCAGTACTTC

size: .
D: .
V: TRBV5-1
J: TRBJ1-1
CDR3: CASSQTGWNTEAFF
DNA: TGCGCCAGCAGCCAAACAGGGTGGAACACTGAAGCTTTCTTT

size: .
D: TRBD1
V: TRBV19
J: TRBJ1-1
CDR3: CASSGKGQGFGEAFF
DNA: TGTGCCAGTAGTGGAAAGGGACAGGGGTTTGGTGAAGCTTTCTTT

size: .
D: TRBD1
V: TRBV28
J: TRBJ1-4
CDR3: CASSSGTGLTGEKLFF
DNA: TGTGCCAGCAGTTCCGGGACAGGATTAACCGGTGAAAAACTGTTTTTT

size: .
D: .
V: TRBV6-6
J: TRBJ2-3
CDR3: CASSYGPDTQYF
DNA: TGTGCCAGCAGTTACGGGCCAGATACGCAGTATTTT

size: .
D: TRBD1
V: TRBV28
J: TRBJ1-5
CDR3: CASEKGGFNQPQHF
DNA: TGTGCCAGCGAAAAAGGGGGCTTCAATCAGCCCCAGCATTTT

size: .
D: .
V: TRBV5-4
J: TRBJ1-5
CDR3: CASSLGGDQPQHF
DNA: TGTGCCAGCAGCTTAGGGGGGGATCAGCCCCAGCATTTT

size: .
D: .
V: TRBV5-1
J: TRBJ2-5
CDR3: CASSFPAGRLSPEETQYF
DNA: TGCGCCAGCAGCTTTCCGGCAGGGCGACTCTCACCCGAAGAGACCCAGTACTTC

size: .
D: TRBD2
V: TRBV6-1
J: TRBJ2-3
CDR3: CASSDLGGGTDTQYF
DNA: TGTGCCAGCAGTGATCTGGGGGGGGGCACAGATACGCAGTATTTT

size: .
D: TRBD2
V: TRBV2
J: TRBJ2-1
CDR3: CASSGGLAQHNEQFF
DNA: TGTGCCAGCAGTGGAGGACTAGCGCAACATAATGAGCAGTTCTTC

size: .
D: TRBD1
V: TRBV9
J: TRBJ1-2
CDR3: CARGQGNYGYTF
DNA: TGTGCCAGGGGACAGGGTAACTATGGCTACACCTTC

size: once
D: TRBD1
V: TRBV6-5
J: TRBJ2-3
CDR3: CASSYATGEDTQYF
DNA: TGTGCCAGCAGTTACGCGACAGGGGAAGATACGCAGTATTTT

size: .
D: .
V: TRBV19
J: TRBJ2-1
CDR3: CASSTTGGTNEQFF
DNA: TGTGCCAGTAGTACTACCGGAGGGACGAATGAGCAGTTCTTC

size: .
D: .
V: TRBV6-5
J: TRBJ2-2
CDR3: CASTTGSAGTGELFF
DNA: TGTGCCAGCACCACCGGGTCCGCGGGGACCGGGGAGCTGTTTTTT

size: .
D: TRBD2
V: TRBV10-3
J: TRBJ2-2
CDR3: CAIRSSTSGTSGELFF
DNA: TGTGCCATCAGGTCTTCGACTAGCGGGACGAGCGGGGAGCTGTTTTTT

size: once
D: .
V: TRBV3-1/TRBV3-2
J: TRBJ2-2
CDR3: CASSLGPITGELFF
DNA: TGTGCCAGCAGCTTGGGCCCCATTACCGGGGAGCTGTTTTTT

size: .
D: TRBD2
V: TRBV6-5
J: TRBJ2-1
CDR3: CASSYSRGARYNEQFF
DNA: TGTGCCAGCAGTTACTCGCGGGGGGCGAGGTACAATGAGCAGTTCTTC

size: .
D: TRBD2
V: TRBV11-2
J: TRBJ2-7
CDR3: CASSLVTSDSYEQYF
DNA: TGTGCCAGCAGCTTAGTGACTAGCGACTCCTACGAGCAGTACTTC

size: .
D: .
V: TRBV10-3
J: TRBJ1-5
CDR3: CAISPLPGESNQPQHF
DNA: TGTGCCATCAGTCCTCTTCCCGGGGAAAGCAATCAGCCCCAGCATTTT

size: .
D: .
V: TRBV27
J: TRBJ2-1
CDR3: CASRLNTYNEQFF
DNA: TGTGCCAGCAGGCTCAACACGTACAATGAGCAGTTCTTC

size: .
D: .
V: TRBV12-2
J: TRBJ2-1
CDR3: CASRRLASNEQFF
DNA: TGTGCAAGTCGCAGACTAGCGAGCAATGAGCAGTTCTTC

size: .
D: TRBD1
V: TRBV5-6
J: TRBJ1-5
CDR3: CASSLEHRGSNQPQHF
DNA: TGTGCCAGCAGCTTGGAACACAGGGGGAGCAATCAGCCCCAGCATTTT

size: .
D: TRBD2
V: TRBV12-5
J: TRBJ2-1
CDR3: CASGPGLPLFGNEQFF
DNA: TGTGCTAGTGGTCCGGGACTACCTCTCTTCGGGAATGAGCAGTTCTTC

size: .
D: TRBD1
V: TRBV6-5
J: TRBJ2-3
CDR3: CASIPDRVPDTQYF
DNA: TGTGCCAGCATTCCGGACAGGGTCCCAGATACGCAGTATTTT

size: .
D: .
V: TRBV19
J: TRBJ1-2
CDR3: CASSTLQARGYTF
DNA: TGTGCCAGTAGTACCCTACAGGCGCGGGGCTACACCTTC

size: .
D: .
V: TRBV28
J: TRBJ2-7
CDR3: CASLNRSSYEQYF
DNA: TGTGCCAGCTTGAACAGGAGCTCCTACGAGCAGTACTTC

size: few
D: TRBD2
V: TRBV7-3
J: TRBJ2-3
CDR3: CASSPSGGPGDTQYF
DNA: TGTGCCAGCAGCCCCTCGGGAGGGCCCGGAGATACGCAGTATTTT

size: .
D: .
V: TRBV21-1
J: TRBJ2-1
CDR3: CASSNHGRVYNEQFF
DNA: TGTGCCAGCAGTAACCACGGCAGGGTGTACAATGAGCAGTTCTTC

size: .
D: TRBD1
V: TRBV6-6
J: TRBJ2-5
CDR3: CASSYSRTGKETQYF
DNA: TGTGCCAGCAGTTATTCCAGGACAGGGAAAGAGACCCAGTACTTC

size: .
D: TRBD1
V: TRBV6-2/TRBV6-3
J: TRBJ2-1
CDR3: CASSRQGVYNEQFF
DNA: TGTGCCAGCAGTCGACAGGGGGTCTACAATGAGCAGTTCTTC

size: .
D: .
V: TRBV3-1/TRBV3-2
J: TRBJ2-1
CDR3: CASSQVSLSSYNEQFF
DNA: TGTGCCAGCAGCCAAGTCTCACTAAGCTCCTACAATGAGCAGTTCTTC

size: .
D: .
V: TRBV2
J: TRBJ2-3
CDR3: CASTPRFDTQYF
DNA: TGTGCCAGCACCCCCCGTTTCGATACGCAGTATTTT

size: .
D: TRBD1
V: TRBV9
J: TRBJ1-4
CDR3: CASSVDRDRVTNEKLFF
DNA: TGTGCCAGCAGCGTAGACCGGGACAGGGTAACTAATGAAAAACTGTTTTTT

size: .
D: TRBD2
V: TRBV7-2
J: TRBJ2-1
CDR3: CASSLATASGIQQFF
DNA: TGTGCCAGCAGCTTAGCAACGGCTAGCGGGATCCAGCAGTTCTTC

size: .
D: TRBD2
V: TRBV28
J: TRBJ2-1
CDR3: CASSFSPSGRGYNEQFF
DNA: TGTGCCAGCAGTTTCTCACCTAGCGGGAGAGGCTACAATGAGCAGTTCTTC

size: .
D: TRBD2
V: TRBV10-3
J: TRBJ2-7
CDR3: CAISVEAGDRPPYF
DNA: TGTGCCATCAGTGTGGAAGCGGGAGACCGACCCCCCTACTTC

size: once
D: TRBD1
V: TRBV6-5
J: TRBJ1-6
CDR3: CASSYSFQGARSPLHF
DNA: TGTGCCAGCAGTTACTCCTTTCAGGGGGCCAGGTCACCCCTCCACTTT

size: .
D: .
V: TRBV21-1
J: TRBJ1-2
CDR3: CASNGRDRGPDYGYTF
DNA: TGTGCCAGCAACGGGCGGGACAGGGGGCCCGACTATGGCTACACCTTC

size: .
D: TRBD2
V: TRBV7-3
J: TRBJ2-1
CDR3: CASSLGTMLYNEQFF
DNA: TGTGCCAGCAGCTTAGGGACTATGCTATACAATGAGCAGTTCTTC

size: .
D: .
V: TRBV3-1/TRBV3-2
J: TRBJ1-4
CDR3: CASSQDNLQSNEKLFF
DNA: TGTGCCAGCAGCCAAGATAATCTACAGTCTAATGAAAAACTGTTTTTT

size: .
D: TRBD1
V: TRBV3-1/TRBV3-2
J: TRBJ2-3
CDR3: CASQQGAIDTQYF
DNA: TGTGCCAGTCAACAGGGGGCAATAGATACGCAGTATTTT

size: once
D: TRBD1
V: TRBV6-5
J: TRBJ1-5
CDR3: CASREGQGVQPQHF
DNA: TGTGCCAGCAGAGAGGGACAGGGTGTCCAGCCCCAGCATTTT

size: .
D: .
V: TRBV28
J: TRBJ1-2
CDR3: CASSTPGPGGGYTF
DNA: TGTGCCAGCAGCACACCGGGACCCGGGGGGGGCTACACCTTC